The present entry profiles one T cell receptor (beta chain) with its context. Sequencing was at deep level. The protocol was immunoSEQ multiplex PCR, while the TCRdb copy is restricted to in-frame clones and leaves out a portion. The table lists some 1,900,000 clones, about 95% of them singletons. This entry comes from a study of shared clonotypes between healthy human individuals. Positive CCR7 selection of CD45RO-negative cells yielded the naive CD8 cells, and terminally differentiated effector memory CD45RA+ cells were excluded. Germline V lookup: CDR1 MDHEN, CDR2 SYDVKM. The CDR3 is made up of 13 amino acids. Trimming stripped 3 bases from V and 11 bases from J, with 14 bases between.

Sample: naive CD8+ T cells sorted from blood. The TCR originated in a man younger than 30 in good health. V is TRBV28 and J is TRBJ1-5; a weak D match, TRBD1 (5 bases). The CDR3 reads CASSLEGLGAQHF. In DNA, the CDR3 is TGTGCCAGCAGTTTGGAGGGCCTGGGGGCCCAGCATTTT.